These T cell receptor beta chains were read from a single sample in a study of blood T cell repertoires in COVID-19. Assay: immunoSEQ multiplex PCR; the TCRdb copy retains only in-frame clones and omits some. The sample holds 140,000 or so clones, 65% to 85% seen once. The specimen was peripheral blood. Source of these receptors: a woman aged 50 to 60 with acute or convalescent COVID-19. CDR3s include the opening cysteine and the closing phenylalanine or tryptophan. The D gene is left open where the match is weak. Size is omitted from some rows. Given values are once, few, many or a class for expanded clones.

V gene	D gene	CDR3 length	clone size	J gene	CDR3 DNA	CDR3 protein
TRBV28	NA	11	NA	TRBJ1-1	TGTGCCAGCAGTACGCGATCTGAAGCTTTCTTT	CASSTRSEAFF
TRBV7-9	TRBD1	14	NA	TRBJ1-1	TGTGCCAGCAGCTCACAACAGGGGGGCACTGAAGCTTTCTTT	CASSSQQGGTEAFF
TRBV7-9	NA	12	NA	TRBJ1-1	TGTGCCAGCAGCTTATCCGACAGGGAAGCTTTCTTT	CASSLSDREAFF
TRBV12-3/TRBV12-4	TRBD1	13	NA	TRBJ2-3	TGTGCCAGCAGTTTAAATCGACAGGGCTCGCAGTATTTT	CASSLNRQGSQYF
TRBV12-3/TRBV12-4	NA	12	NA	TRBJ1-1	TGTGCCAGCAGCCAACAGGAATTTGAAGCTTTCTTT	CASSQQEFEAFF
TRBV6-5	TRBD1	16	NA	TRBJ1-1	TGTGCCAGCAGTTACCAGGCAGGGGGAATGAACACTGAAGCTTTCTTT	CASSYQAGGMNTEAFF
TRBV5-6	NA	13	NA	TRBJ1-2	TGTGCCAGCATCCGAACAGGGACCTATGGTTACACCTTC	CASIRTGTYGYTF
TRBV3-1/TRBV3-2	NA	16	NA	TRBJ2-1	TGTGCCAGCAGCCAAGATCGACAGGACAGAATCAATGAGCAGTTCTTC	CASSQDRQDRINEQFF
TRBV7-9	TRBD1	15	NA	TRBJ1-4	TGTGCCAGCAGCTTCACAGGGGTGTCTAATGAAAAACTGTTTTTT	CASSFTGVSNEKLFF
TRBV24-1	NA	14	NA	TRBJ1-2	TGTGCCACCAGTGACGAAACCCGCAGCTATGGCTACACCTTC	CATSDETRSYGYTF
TRBV7-3	TRBD1	15	NA	TRBJ2-1	TGTGCCAGCAGCTTGGGGGACAGGGACGACAATGAGCAGTTCTTC	CASSLGDRDDNEQFF
TRBV7-2	TRBD1	16	once	TRBJ1-4	TGTGCCAGCAGCCCGAATCAGGGACAGGGGGGTGAAAAACTGTTTTTT	CASSPNQGQGGEKLFF
TRBV29-1	TRBD2	13	NA	TRBJ2-1	TGCAGCGTTGACAGCGGGAGCTACAATGAGCAGTTCTTC	CSVDSGSYNEQFF
TRBV28	TRBD1	14	NA	TRBJ1-4	TGTGCCAGCAGCCTCAGGGGGCTGCGGGAAAAACTGTTTTTT	CASSLRGLREKLFF
TRBV19	TRBD1	18	NA	TRBJ2-1	TGTGCCAGTAGTATAGATTTTTTTCCGGGACAGGGGAGCAATGAGCAGTTCTTC	CASSIDFFPGQGSNEQFF
TRBV6-6	NA	15	NA	TRBJ1-6	TGTGCCAGCTCAAATGGGGCAGTAGTTAATTCACCCCTCCACTTT	CASSNGAVVNSPLHF
TRBV5-1	TRBD1	15	NA	TRBJ2-5	TGCGCCAGCAGCTTGGCCTCAGGGGGTCAAGAGACCCAGTACTTC	CASSLASGGQETQYF
TRBV7-8	NA	14	NA	TRBJ2-7	TGTGCCAGCAGCTTAAGTTTCAGGGATTACGAGCAGTACTTC	CASSLSFRDYEQYF
TRBV6-2/TRBV6-3	NA	17	NA	TRBJ1-6	TGTGCCAGCAGTTACTCCACTGGACAGAGGTATAATTCACCCCTCCACTTT	CASSYSTGQRYNSPLHF
TRBV27	NA	14	NA	TRBJ2-6	TGTGCCAGCAGTCCCTTACAGGTCTGGGACGTCCTGACTTTC	CASSPLQVWDVLTF
TRBV5-6	NA	14	NA	TRBJ2-3	TGTGCCAGCAGCTTCGGGCAGGGCCCAGATACGCAGTATTTT	CASSFGQGPDTQYF
TRBV28	NA	15	NA	TRBJ1-2	TGTGCCAGCAGTTTCCAAGGGGGAGATAACTATGGCTACACCTTC	CASSFQGGDNYGYTF
TRBV5-1	NA	14	NA	TRBJ2-6	TGCGCCAGCAGCCTCTATTCTGGGGCCAACGTCCTGACTTTC	CASSLYSGANVLTF
TRBV29-1	NA	15	NA	TRBJ2-3	TGCAGCGTTGAAATTTCCAGGGTCCGCACAGATACGCAGTATTTT	CSVEISRVRTDTQYF
TRBV4-2	TRBD1	16	NA	TRBJ2-3	TGTGCCAGCAGCCAGACACCGGGACAGGCTTCGGATACGCAGTATTTT	CASSQTPGQASDTQYF
TRBV5-4	TRBD1	14	NA	TRBJ1-1	TGTGCCAGCAGCTCGGGACAGAAGAACACTGAAGCTTTCTTT	CASSSGQKNTEAFF
TRBV3-1/TRBV3-2	TRBD1	18	NA	TRBJ2-4	TGTGCCAGCAGCCAAGATCCCCCAGGGACAGACTACAAAAACATTCAGTACTTC	CASSQDPPGTDYKNIQYF
TRBV18	TRBD1	18	NA	TRBJ2-6	TGTGCCAGCTCACCCCTACAGGGGCGCCAGTCTGGGGCCAACGTCCTGACTTTC	CASSPLQGRQSGANVLTF
TRBV7-9	TRBD1	14	NA	TRBJ1-1	TGTGCCAGCGTCGGGACAGCTATGAACACTGAAGCTTTCTTT	CASVGTAMNTEAFF